The 32 T cell receptor beta chains listed next were all sequenced from one sample in a study of metastatic and nonmetastatic thyroid tumors. There were no patients who had received any treatment before thyroid surgery. TCRdb re-analyzed the PCR reads using MiXCR. The sample has 25,000 to 35,000 clones; 9.5% to 14% are singletons. Sequencing used blood. Receptors originate from a female donor with papillary thyroid cancer or a benign thyroid nodule (not recorded which). Some clones in this sample may be carry-over from other donors' samples.

This clone was detected many times. The rearrangement links TRBV7-9 to TRBJ2-2; 10 bases are a match to TRBD2. The CDR3 is 17 amino acids. J was trimmed by 2 bases and V by 5 bases; bases with no gene match: 8. Germline CDR1 and CDR2: SEHNR and FQNEAQ (reference sequence). The CDR3 spells CASSDRGLAENTGELFF. In DNA, the CDR3 is TGTGCCAGCAGCGATCGAGGACTAGCGGAAAACACCGGGGAGCTGTTTTTT.

This chain uses TRBV25-1 with TRBJ2-4; D unresolved. The end of the DNA aligns better with TRBJ2-1, so the J call may be wrong. The CDR3 spans 14 residues. Germline-derived CDR1 and CDR2 are MGHDK and SYGVNS. Here the CDR3 DNA reads TGTGCCAGCAGTGAATACCCCCCACAAAGAGAGCAGTTCTTC. This sequence encodes CASSEYPPQREQFF.

This clone has a count of ten or more. The chain joins TRBV12-3 or TRBV12-4 to TRBJ1-1; 9 positions match TRBD1. The CDR3 totals 17 residues. Trimming took 5 bases from V and 0 from J; bases not matched to a gene: 10. CDR3 in amino acids: CASSPRDRDYLNTEAFF. As DNA, the CDR3 is TGTGCCAGCAGTCCCCGGGACAGGGATTATCTGAACACTGAAGCTTTCTTT.

This clone was counted many times. The V gene is TRBV6-4, the J gene TRBJ2-3; 13 bases align to TRBD2. V was clipped by 2 bases and J by 4 bases; unmatched bases: 0. Germline V gene sequence: CDR1 MRHNA, CDR2 SNTAGT. CDR3 length equals 15 residues. In DNA, the CDR3 is TGTGCCAGCAGTGACACTAGCGGGAGGGCAGATACGCAGTATTTT. This sequence encodes CASSDTSGRADTQYF.

This clone was picked up many times. The chain links TRBV20-1 to TRBJ2-5, with 12 nucleotides matching TRBD2. Germline-derived CDR1 and CDR2 are DFQATT and SNEGSKA (reference sequence). Losses at the gene ends were 3 bases for V and 9 bases for J; bases not matched to a gene: 23. The CDR3 length is 19 residues. The CDR3 here is CSASLLAGGPRLSVVPQYF. DNA for the CDR3: TGCAGTGCTAGTCTTCTAGCGGGAGGGCCCCGGTTGTCGGTAGTGCCCCAGTACTTC.

This clone was seen at least ten times. Other DNA sequences in this sample translate to the same CDR3. The chain couples TRBV7-2 to TRBJ2-5; tentatively, D is TRBD1 (5 bases). V shed 2 bases and J shed 1 base, with 11 bases lying between them. Germline values: CDR1 SGHTA, CDR2 FQGNSA. This CDR3 region has 15 residues. In DNA, the CDR3 is TGTGCCAGCAGCTTACAATGGGGCGGCCAAGAGACCCAGTACTTC. Residues: CASSLQWGGQETQYF.

At least ten counts were recorded for this clone. V usage is TRBV18 and J usage is TRBJ1-5; D is uncertain. The CDR3 runs 16 residues. Germline V lookup: CDR1 KGHSH, CDR2 LQKENI. The V end was cut by 2 bases, the J end by 0 bases, with 11 bases between. This CDR3 is CASSPRSTDSNQPQHF. CDR3 DNA: TGTGCCAGCTCACCAAGATCGACGGATAGCAATCAGCCCCAGCATTTT.

This clone was detected ten times or more. The genes are TRBV12-3 or TRBV12-4 and TRBJ1-5, with D unclear. V was shortened by 1 base and J by 3 bases, with 10 bases between the two germline ends. The CDR3 is 15 residues long. This CDR3 reads CASSLDWQLNQPQHF. CDR3 nucleotide sequence: TGTGCCAGCAGTTTAGATTGGCAGCTCAATCAGCCCCAGCATTTT.

V and J are TRBV11-2 and TRBJ1-6, with D uncertain. V lost 0 bases and J 9 bases, leaving 21 bases between the germline ends. This CDR3 has 18 residues. CDR1 and CDR2 from the germline V gene are SGHAT and FQNNGV. CDR3 bases: TGTGCCAGCAGCTTAGAAAGCCCTAGGCCGTACTTTCTTTCACCCCTCCACTTT. Its protein is CASSLESPRPYFLSPLHF.

The chain links TRBV2 to TRBJ2-2; D assignment may be TRBD1 or TRBD2 (5 bases each). Trimming took 6 bases from V and 6 from J, leaving 11 bases between them. CDR3 length: 13 residues. Germline V gives CDR1 SNHLY, CDR2 FYNNEI. Here the CDR3 DNA reads TGTGCCAGCAGGGCCGGGACGGCCGGGGAGCTGTTTTTT. Residues: CASRAGTAGELFF.

Many counts were recorded for this clone. The chain combines TRBV20-1 with TRBJ2-7; D is unclear. The CDR3 consists of 13 residues. Germline V gene lookup returns CDR1 DFQATT and CDR2 SNEGSKA (reference sequence). V lost 1 base, J lost 3 bases, and 10 bases lay in between. This CDR3 is CSARAQLNYEQYF. The CDR3 coding sequence is TGCAGTGCTAGAGCACAGCTCAACTACGAGCAGTACTTC.

This clone was counted ten times or more. V is TRBV13 and J is TRBJ2-2, with 8 positions matching TRBD2. Germline lookup yields CDR1 PRHDT and CDR2 FYEKMQ (reference sequence). The CDR3 is 16 residues long. Germline trimming cut 6 bases from V and 0 bases from J; bases unmatched to any gene: 6. The DNA for the CDR3 is TGTGCCAGCAGACCCGGGGGGGGGGCGAACACCGGGGAGCTGTTTTTT. This encodes CASRPGGGANTGELFF.

This clone showed up many times. This chain uses TRBV10-2 with TRBJ2-2; no clear D. The germline V gene encodes CDR1 WSHSY and CDR2 SAAADI. With 8 bases removed from V and 1 base from J, the gap between germline ends came to 2 bases. This CDR3 is 11 amino acids long. The CDR3 sequence is CASLNTGELFF. The CDR3 nucleotides are TGCGCCAGCTTGAACACCGGGGAGCTGTTTTTT.

V is TRBV12-3 or TRBV12-4 and J is TRBJ1-1; D remains ambiguous. The CDR3 covers 14 residues. V lost 1 base to trimming and J lost 3 bases, with 9 bases between them. CDR3 coding DNA: TGTGCCAGCAGTTTAGGGACGCGGGACACTGAAGCTTTCTTT. It codes for CASSLGTRDTEAFF.

The table lists this clone with many counts. The chain carries TRBV7-2 and TRBJ2-3; D not certain. CDR1 SGHTA and CDR2 FQGNSA come from the germline V gene. The V end was cut by 1 base, the J end by 0 bases, with 8 bases between. The CDR3 is made up of 15 amino acids. In nucleotides, the CDR3 is TGTGCCAGCAGCTTAGTGTATATTAGCACAGATACGCAGTATTTT. Translating it yields CASSLVYISTDTQYF.

Notes on this clone: Compared with germline, one end of the junction differs, possibly owing to a read error. This chain joins TRBV9 and TRBJ2-2; tentatively, D is TRBD1 or TRBD2 (5 bases each). Germline CDR1 is SGDLS and CDR2 is YYNGEE. The CDR3 spans 18 residues. The CDR3 region has the DNA TGTGCCAGCAGTGCACCCGCCGGGGCTTCGAGAAACACCGGGGAGCCGTTTTTT. Translation: CASSAPAGASRNTGEPFF.

Notes on this clone: Germline and junction disagree at one end, which may indicate a read error. This chain uses TRBV30 with TRBJ1-3; possibly TRBD1 for D (5 bases). This CDR3 has 13 amino acids. The germline gives CDR1 GTSNPN, CDR2 SVGIG (reference sequence). The DNA for the CDR3 is TGTGCCTGGAGTGTACATGGGGGAAGCACCATATATTTT. Amino acid sequence: CAWSVHGGSTIYF.

Only a few counts were recorded for this clone. The chain is built from TRBV28 and TRBJ2-3; 8 bases map to TRBD1. V lost 7 bases to trimming and J lost 3 bases; unmatched junction nucleotides: 6. The CDR3 totals 14 residues. Germline V gene data show CDR1 as MDHEN and CDR2 as SYDVKM. Written as DNA, the CDR3 is TGTGCCAGCAATCCAGGGGGCGCGACAGATACGCAGTATTTT. As protein: CASNPGGATDTQYF.

This clone was recorded at least ten times. The rearrangement joins TRBV7-2 to TRBJ2-2, with D perhaps matching TRBD1 (7 bases). Per the germline V gene, CDR1 is SGHTA and CDR2 is FQGNSA. Trimming took off 3 bases at V and 6 bases at J, with 14 bases between the two ends. The CDR3 has 15 amino acids. The CDR3 here is CASSFGGRGAGELFF. In DNA form, the CDR3 reads TGTGCCAGCAGCTTTGGAGGCAGGGGGGCCGGGGAGCTGTTTTTT.

The chain couples TRBV19 to TRBJ1-5; D gene unclear. This CDR3 spans 13 amino acids. V lost 8 bases to trimming and J lost 9 bases, with 17 bases between them. In germline, CDR1 is LNHDA, CDR2 SQIVND (reference sequence). The CDR3 nucleotides are TGTGCCAGTCATCGCGGTCTTGTACTGCCCCAGCATTTT. Residues: CASHRGLVLPQHF.

V gene TRBV2 combines with J gene TRBJ2-5, with 8 positions matching TRBD2. CDR3 length: 15 amino acids. CDR1 and CDR2 (germline): SNHLY, FYNNEI. Trimming took 2 bases from V and 3 from J; bases not matched to a gene: 5. The CDR3 protein is CASSESGTREETQYF. CDR3 coding DNA: TGTGCCAGCAGTGAATCCGGGACTAGGGAAGAGACCCAGTACTTC. The variable domain in full, with the rest retrieved from reference TRBV2 and TRBJ2-5, is EPEVTQTPSHQVTQMGQEVILRCVPISNHLYFYWYRQILGQKVEFLVSFYNNEISEKSEIFDDQFSVERPDGSNFTLKIRSTKLEDSAMYFCASSESGTREETQYFGPGTRLLVL.

The sample holds many counts of this clone. V gene TRBV12-3 or TRBV12-4 combines with J gene TRBJ1-2; no reliable D call. The V end was cut by 4 bases, the J end by 4 bases, with 7 bases between. CDR3 length equals 12 residues. CDR3 bases: TGTGCCAGCAGTTATCGGATCTATGGCTACACCTTC. Translation: CASSYRIYGYTF.

This clone was counted only a few times. The rearrangement links TRBV12-3 or TRBV12-4 to TRBJ2-3, with D uncertain. The V and J ends lost 0 bases and 9 bases respectively, with 10 bases between them. There are 13 residues in the CDR3. The CDR3, as DNA: TGTGCCAGCAGTTTAGCGTTCCTTTCCACGCAGTATTTT. It codes for CASSLAFLSTQYF.

In this sample, this clone turned up many times. This chain uses TRBV6-1 with TRBJ1-1; tentative D call: TRBD1 (5 bases). The CDR3 covers 11 residues. The ends were cut back, 6 bases at V and 12 bases at J, with 14 bases in the middle. From germline, CDR1 is MNHNS and CDR2 SASEGT. CDR3 in DNA: TGTGCCAGCAGCCCGGGGACCCCTACTTTCTTT. It specifies CASSPGTPTFF.

The sample holds many counts of this clone. The identical CDR3 is also encoded by other nucleotide sequences in the sample. The chain recombines TRBV2 with TRBJ1-5; no reliable D call. Germline-derived CDR1 and CDR2 are SNHLY and FYNNEI. The CDR3 has 14 residues. V was trimmed by 7 bases and J by 3 bases, leaving 13 bases between them. This CDR3 is CASKRAVPNQPQHF. CDR3 bases: TGTGCCAGCAAACGAGCCGTCCCCAATCAGCCCCAGCATTTT.

V is TRBV7-6 and J is TRBJ2-1; 10 bases line up with TRBD2. CDR1 is SGHVS, CDR2 FNYEAQ, per germline. There are 15 residues in the CDR3. V was clipped by 1 base and J by 5 bases; unmatched bases: 2. The CDR3 region has the DNA TGTGCCAGCAGCTTAGAGCGGGGGGGCCACAATGAGCAGTTCTTC. The encoded protein is CASSLERGGHNEQFF.

The chain employs TRBV20-1 and TRBJ2-7; the D gene is possibly TRBD2 (7 bases). CDR1 is DFQATT and CDR2 is SNEGSKA in the germline V gene (reference sequence). V shed 6 bases and J shed 4 bases, with 16 bases lying between them. The CDR3 extends over 13 amino acids. The CDR3 DNA sequence: TGCAGTGCACACAGGGAGGGCACTTACGAGCAGTACTTC. This codes for CSAHREGTYEQYF.

This clone was counted at least ten times. The CDR3 reads CASSHPDSSYEQYF. The DNA of the CDR3 is TGCGCCAGCAGCCACCCGGACAGCTCCTACGAGCAGTACTTC. J is TRBJ2-7 and V is TRBV4-1; the D gene is possibly TRBD1 (6 bases). Germline CDR1 MGHRA, CDR2 YSYEKL. V gave up 3 bases and J gave up 0 bases, with 9 bases separating them. CDR3 size: 14 residues.

The J gene is TRBJ1-3, the V gene TRBV7-2; D remains unclear. This CDR3 contains 15 residues. The V and J ends lost 4 bases and 0 bases respectively, with 10 bases between them. Looked up from germline, CDR1 is SGHTA and CDR2 is FQGNSA. CDR3 coding DNA: TGTGCCAGCAGCTCGTACATTGACTCTGGAAACACCATATATTTT. Its translation is CASSSYIDSGNTIYF.

The chain carries TRBV6-2 or TRBV6-3 and TRBJ1-2; D is uncertain. The germline CDR1 and CDR2 sequences are MNHEY and SVGEGT. CDR3 length: 13 residues. V was shortened by 1 base and J by 0 bases, with 3 bases between the two germline ends. For the CDR3, the DNA is TGTGCCAGCAGTTACTGTTCTAACTATGGCTACACCTTC. Protein product: CASSYCSNYGYTF.

With respect to this clone: Given a much more abundant clone one base away, this may be a read error. The CDR3 end shows no conserved phenylalanine or tryptophan, and so a read error is likely. This chain uses TRBV11-2 with TRBJ1-1; D uncertain. Trimming took off 0 bases at V and 5 bases at J, with 10 bases between the two ends. The germline V gene has CDR1 SGHAT and CDR2 FQNNGV. The CDR3 contains 14 residues. CDR3 sequence (DNA): TGTGCCAGCAGCTTAGATATGGGTGGGACTGAAGCTTTCTCT. Translated, it gives CASSLDMGGTEAFS.

In this sample, this clone turned up many times. The CDR3 nucleotides are TGTGCCAGCAGGGTCGGTGGCCGGACGGTAGCCTGGGAGCAGTACTTC. Its protein product is CASRVGGRTVAWEQYF. The V call is TRBV28, the J call TRBJ2-7, with D hard to call. This CDR3 has 16 amino acids. CDR1 is MDHEN, CDR2 SYDVKM, per germline. V was cut by 6 bases and J by 7 bases, with 25 bases left in between.